One and the same sample provided the 19 T cell receptor beta chains below, sequenced in a study of Tregs in tolerant kidney transplant recipients (dated by TCRdb to the late 2010s). What this sample's time point label stands for: blood sample drawn before combined kidney and bone marrow transplant. The library was obtained by the immunoSEQ multiplex PCR assay. This immuneACCESS table, as held by TCRdb, lists in-frame sequences with V and J called but not all clones. Of the missing ones, under half trace to an unresolved V gene in checked studies; the others have no known cause. The sample yields about 66,000 clones; roughly 89% were counted once. 10% to 11% of the sample is taken by the ten largest. The material was CD8+ T cells from blood, obtained before the transplant. Source of these receptors: a human donor who received a combined kidney and bone marrow transplant.

This chain connects TRBV7-6 to TRBJ1-4, with 11 bases lining up with TRBD1. The V gene's germline CDR1 is SGHVS and CDR2 FNYEAQ. The CDR3 totals 15 residues. V was pared by 4 bases and J by 8 bases, with 6 bases of the junction left unmatched. Here the CDR3 DNA reads TGTGCCAGCAGCTGGGCCGGGACAGGGGGAGAAAAACTGTTTTTT. Its translation: CASSWAGTGGEKLFF.

For the CDR3, the DNA is TGTGCCAGTAGTATTGATCCAGGGGCAGAGCAGCCCCAGCATTTT. It codes for CASSIDPGAEQPQHF. J is TRBJ1-5 and V is TRBV19; tentative D call: TRBD1 (6 bases). The ends were cut back, 3 bases at V and 7 bases at J, with 16 bases in the middle. CDR3 length: 15 residues. The V gene's germline CDR1 is LNHDA and CDR2 SQIVND (reference sequence).

The chain uses TRBV6-6 and TRBJ2-7; D might be TRBD1 (6 bases). Germline V lookup: CDR1 MNHNY, CDR2 SVGAGI (reference sequence). The CDR3 totals 13 residues. V dropped 11 bases and J dropped 0 bases, with 14 bases sitting between them. CDR3 coding DNA: TGTGCCTCTAACCGGGACACCTCCTACGAGCAGTACTTC. Protein sequence: CASNRDTSYEQYF.

This chain uses TRBV7-9 with TRBJ2-2; D is possibly TRBD2 (5 bases). V gave up 3 bases and J gave up 0 bases, with 8 bases separating them. The CDR3 has 15 amino acids. CDR1 and CDR2 (germline): SEHNR, FQNEAQ (reference sequence). The CDR3 sequence is CASSFAGANTGELFF. For the CDR3, the DNA is TGTGCCAGCAGCTTCGCCGGGGCGAACACCGGGGAGCTGTTTTTT.

The rearrangement joins TRBV7-9 to TRBJ1-5, with 7 bases aligning to TRBD1. The CDR3 covers 14 residues. From germline, CDR1 is SEHNR and CDR2 FQNEAQ (reference sequence). The V segment lost 5 bases and the J segment 6 bases; nucleotides outside the gene matches: 7. CDR3 bases: TGTGCCAGCAGCGACGGAACAGGGGTTCAGCCCCAGCATTTT. This sequence encodes CASSDGTGVQPQHF.

The chain employs TRBV7-9 and TRBJ1-1, with D possibly matching TRBD1 (6 bases). The germline V gene has CDR1 SEHNR and CDR2 FQNEAQ (reference sequence). The ends were cut back, 10 bases at V and 5 bases at J, with 26 bases in the middle. This CDR3 comprises 16 residues. The CDR3 reads CATTEYDRPRGTEAFF. The CDR3 DNA follows: TGTGCCACCACAGAATATGACAGGCCCCGAGGGACTGAAGCTTTCTTT.

This clone has only one observation. The chain is built from TRBV19 and TRBJ1-2; no clear D. CDR1 and CDR2 from the germline V gene are LNHDA and SQIVND (reference sequence). The CDR3 length is 13 residues. V was shortened by 2 bases and J by 3 bases, with 7 bases between the two germline ends. Here the CDR3 reads CASSILTYYGYTF. In nucleotides, the CDR3 is TGTGCCAGTAGTATACTCACTTACTATGGCTACACCTTC.

The chain uses TRBV10-3 and TRBJ1-6; no clear D. CDR1 ENHRY and CDR2 SYGVKD come from the germline V gene. Deletions cut 0 bases from V and 4 bases from J, with 19 bases between. CDR3 length equals 19 residues. CDR3 in DNA: TGTGCCATCAGTGAGTCGGAGAAAAAAACGAGGGTTTATAATTCACCCCTCCACTTT. Amino acid sequence: CAISESEKKTRVYNSPLHF.

The chain joins TRBV16 to TRBJ1-1; unclear D gene. This CDR3 region has 14 residues. V dropped 0 bases and J dropped 6 bases, with 11 bases sitting between them. Germline-derived CDR1 and CDR2 are KGHSY and FQNENV. The CDR3 bases are TGTGCCAGCAGCCAATCGCCTGGAGGCGCTGAAGCTTTCTTT. The encoded protein is CASSQSPGGAEAFF.

This clone was detected only a few times. The chain has TRBV28 and TRBJ2-7; D is perhaps TRBD1 (5 bases). The CDR3 runs 13 residues. Germline V gene data show CDR1 as MDHEN and CDR2 as SYDVKM. The V end lost 5 bases, the J end lost 0 bases, and 8 bases lay between the germline ends. The CDR3 is CASSAGRSYEQYF. For the CDR3, the DNA is TGTGCCAGCAGTGCAGGGCGCTCCTACGAGCAGTACTTC. Combining the CDR3 with reference TRBV28 and TRBJ2-7 gives the whole variable domain DVKVTQSSRYLVKRTGEKVFLECVQDMDHENMFWYRQDPGLGLRLIYFSYDVKMKEKGDIPEGYSVSREKKERFSLILESASTNQTSMYLCASSAGRSYEQYFGPGTRLTVT.

As to this clone: The sample has other DNA sequences that encode this CDR3 too. The chain joins TRBV27 to TRBJ1-6; TRBD1 matches 7 bases. CDR3 length: 16 residues. The germline CDR1 and CDR2 sequences are MNHEY and SMNVEV (reference sequence). Germline trimming cut 7 bases from V and 0 bases from J; bases unmatched to any gene: 6. The CDR3 region is CASIVQGSSYNSPLHF. As DNA, the CDR3 is TGTGCCAGCATCGTACAGGGGAGCTCCTATAATTCACCCCTCCACTTT.

The chain uses TRBV6-5 and TRBJ2-7, with D possibly TRBD2 on 7 matching bases. Per the germline V gene, CDR1 is MNHEY and CDR2 is SVGAGI. Trimming took off 5 bases at V and 5 bases at J, with 19 bases between the two ends. The CDR3 is 15 amino acids. CDR3 residues: CASSGSGGRLHEQYF. The CDR3 bases are TGTGCCAGCAGTGGTTCCGGGGGGCGCCTCCACGAGCAGTACTTC.

This chain links TRBV28 with TRBJ1-4; no definite D call. V lost 2 bases to trimming and J lost 4 bases, with 17 bases between them. Germline V gene data show CDR1 as MDHEN and CDR2 as SYDVKM. The CDR3 consists of 17 residues. CDR3 nucleotides: TGTGCCAGCAGTTTACCCCCCCCGGCCGGGTTTAATGAAAAACTGTTTTTT. It codes for CASSLPPPAGFNEKLFF. The whole variable domain, remainder taken from reference TRBV28 and TRBJ1-4, is DVKVTQSSRYLVKRTGEKVFLECVQDMDHENMFWYRQDPGLGLRLIYFSYDVKMKEKGDIPEGYSVSREKKERFSLILESASTNQTSMYLCASSLPPPAGFNEKLFFGSGTQLSVL.

V and J are TRBV7-8 and TRBJ1-1; D ambiguous. The CDR3 consists of 15 residues. Trimming removed 5 bases at V and 1 base at J, with 14 bases between. Germline V gene sequence: CDR1 SGHVS, CDR2 FQNEAQ. CDR3: CASSLGRDWNTEAFF. The DNA for the CDR3 is TGTGCCAGCAGCCTCGGGAGGGATTGGAACACTGAAGCTTTCTTT.

The chain carries TRBV7-2 and TRBJ2-3, with 13 bases matching TRBD2. Trimming cost V 1 base and J 6 bases; bases outside gene matches: 1. In germline, CDR1 is SGHTA, CDR2 FQGNSA. The CDR3 spans 15 residues. CDR3 sequence (DNA): TGTGCCAGCAGCTTAGGGACTAGCGGGAGTGATACGCAGTATTTT. Residues: CASSLGTSGSDTQYF.

The chain carries TRBV5-1 and TRBJ1-1; D is uncertain. Germline CDR1 and CDR2: SGHRS and YFSETQ. The CDR3 is 15 amino acids. V was cut by 4 bases and J by 1 base, with 14 bases left in between. In DNA form, the CDR3 reads TGCGCCAGCAGCCAGTCCCTTCGACAGAACACTGAAGCTTTCTTT. It encodes CASSQSLRQNTEAFF.

The gene calls are TRBV6-5 and TRBJ1-2; D remains ambiguous. This CDR3 is 14 amino acids long. Trimming stripped 5 bases from V and 2 bases from J, with 12 bases between. The germline V gene has CDR1 MNHEY and CDR2 SVGAGI. CDR3 region: CASSEYQRNYGYTF. The CDR3 coding sequence is TGTGCCAGCAGTGAATACCAGAGGAACTATGGCTACACCTTC.

Concerning this clone: The junction shows a germline mismatch at one end, possibly a read error. The J gene is TRBJ1-2, the V gene TRBV19, with 7 bases identical to TRBD1. The V gene's germline CDR1 is LNHDA and CDR2 SQIVND (reference sequence). This CDR3 has 12 residues. The CDR3 reads CASSIGGDSLYF. The DNA for the CDR3 is TGTGCCAGTAGTATCGGGGGGGACAGCCTTTACTTC.

V usage is TRBV2 and J usage is TRBJ2-7, with 12 bases identical to TRBD1. The CDR3 sequence is 15 residues long. V shed 5 bases and J 2 bases; nucleotides not matched to a gene: 4. Germline V gene sequence: CDR1 SNHLY, CDR2 FYNNEI. CDR3 protein: CASSLGQGAAYEQYF. CDR3 coding DNA: TGTGCCAGCAGTTTGGGACAGGGGGCGGCCTACGAGCAGTACTTC.